The 14 T cell receptor beta chains below were found in one sample sequenced in a study of vaccination and CD4 T cells after COVID-19. The antigens these receptors bind are not known. Treatment here: roughly 11-day PBMC culture with coronavirus spike peptide pools or control peptides (ViraFEST assay). An Oncomine TCR Beta short-read assay was used to sequence the DNA from cultured CD4+ T cells. TCRdb reprocessed the PCR reads with MiXCR, giving one entry per CDR3 protein. Of just over 15,000 distinct CDR3 sequences in the sample, roughly 70% were seen once. The sequenced sample was CD4+ T cells from blood, cultured in vitro. These receptors were obtained from a human donor who had recovered from COVID-19.

By share, this clonotype ranks as medium-sized. The chain employs TRBV7-8 and TRBJ1-3; no clear D gene. The CDR3 sequence is 15 residues long. V lost 4 bases to trimming and J lost 2 bases, with 12 bases between them. In germline, CDR1 is SGHVS, CDR2 FQNEAQ. This chain's CDR3 is CASSSYLEAGNTIYF. CDR3 in DNA: TGTGCCAGCAGCTCGTATCTCGAGGCTGGAAACACCATATATTTT.

With regard to this clonotype: A read error may be the cause here, since a much bigger clone is one base away. This chain joins TRBV28 and TRBJ1-2, with D possibly TRBD1 on 5 matching bases. This CDR3 contains 15 residues. Trimming cost V 5 bases and J 0 bases, with 13 bases left between them. Germline V lookup: CDR1 MDHEN, CDR2 SYDVKM. The CDR3 sequence is CASSLRDRPNYGYTF. Here the CDR3 DNA reads TGTGCCAGCAGTCTCCGGGACCGGCCTAACTATGGCTACACCTTC.

The V call is TRBV7-9, the J call TRBJ1-6; D call uncertain. CDR1 and CDR2 (germline): SEHNR, FQNEAQ (reference sequence). V was pared by 2 bases and J by 7 bases, with 12 bases between. The CDR3 runs 15 residues. The CDR3 is CASSLLGGRNSPLHF. The CDR3 DNA follows: TGTGCCAGCAGCTTATTGGGAGGGAGGAATTCACCCCTCCACTTT.

Written as DNA, the CDR3 is TGCAGTGCCCGACTTTGGGGGGCGAAGAATCAGCCCCAGCATTTT. This sequence encodes CSARLWGAKNQPQHF. The V call is TRBV20-1, the J call TRBJ1-5, with a possible D match to TRBD1 (6 bases). Trimming cost V 6 bases and J 4 bases, with 19 bases left between them. The germline CDR1 and CDR2 sequences are DFQATT and SNEGSKA (reference sequence). There are 15 residues in the CDR3.

The CDR3 DNA reads as TGTGCCAGCAGCTTAGGGACCGAGCAGTACTTC. Its translation: CASSLGTEQYF. The J gene is TRBJ2-7, the V gene TRBV7-2; D remains unclear. Trimming removed 1 base from V and 6 bases from J, with 4 bases in between. The CDR3 spans 11 residues. In germline, CDR1 is SGHTA, CDR2 FQGNSA.

This rearrangement joins TRBV6-1 to TRBJ1-1; 7 nucleotides line up with TRBD1. The CDR3 consists of 16 residues. The germline CDR1 and CDR2 sequences are MNHNS and SASEGT. V lost 5 bases to trimming and J lost 5 bases; unmatched junction nucleotides: 14. The CDR3 here is CASSPTYQGGATEAFF. CDR3 nucleotides: TGTGCCAGCAGTCCTACCTACCAGGGGGGAGCGACTGAAGCTTTCTTT.

The chain recombines TRBV19 with TRBJ1-2; 7 bases fit TRBD1. The trim removed 3 bases at V and 5 bases at J, leaving 12 bases unmatched. Germline V gene lookup returns CDR1 LNHDA and CDR2 SQIVND (reference sequence). This CDR3 is 16 amino acids long. CDR3 bases: TGTGCCAGTAGTATGGGTCGACAGGGAGGAGGGTATGGCTACACCTTC. Its translation is CASSMGRQGGGYGYTF. The whole variable domain, filled in from reference TRBV19 and TRBJ1-2, reads DGGITQSPKYLFRKEGQNVTLSCEQNLNHDAMYWYRQDPGQGLRLIYYSQIVNDFQKGDIAEGYSVSREKKESFPLTVTSAQKNPTAFYLCASSMGRQGGGYGYTFGSGTRLTVV.

This chain uses TRBV15 with TRBJ2-2, with TRBD2 matching over 12 bases. Germline lookup yields CDR1 LNHNV and CDR2 YYDKDF (reference sequence). V shed 6 bases, J shed 6 bases, and the junction held 5 bases outside the gene matches. The CDR3 has 15 residues. The CDR3 bases are TGTGCCACCAGGCCTAGCGGGAGGGTGGCCGGGGAGCTGTTTTTT. This translates into CATRPSGRVAGELFF.

The rearrangement uses TRBV5-5 and TRBJ2-2; D perhaps matches TRBD2 (6 bases). The CDR3 runs to 14 residues. Deletions cut 5 bases from V and 0 bases from J, with 8 bases between. The germline gives CDR1 SGHKS, CDR2 YYEKEE (reference sequence). This CDR3 is CASSRGANTGELFF. The CDR3 DNA reads TGTGCCAGCAGTCGCGGGGCGAACACCGGGGAGCTGTTTTTT.

This clonotype was seen a handful of times. This chain links TRBV10-1 with TRBJ2-5; 11 bases match TRBD2. The CDR3 extends over 16 amino acids. CDR1 is WNHNN, CDR2 SYGVQD, per germline (reference sequence). V shed 3 bases, J shed 5 bases, and the junction held 8 bases outside the gene matches. CDR3 nucleotides: TGCGCCAGCAGTGATTCGCTAGCGGGAGGCCTGGAGACCCAGTACTTC. It specifies CASSDSLAGGLETQYF.

V is TRBV18 and J is TRBJ2-3, with TRBD2 matching over 8 bases. In germline, CDR1 is KGHSH, CDR2 LQKENI. The CDR3 is 15 residues long. V lost 6 bases to trimming and J lost 3 bases; unmatched junction nucleotides: 8. The CDR3 here is CASSRTSGTTDTQYF. The CDR3 nucleotides read TGTGCCAGCTCTCGTACTAGCGGCACAACAGATACGCAGTATTTT.

The sample holds one count of this clonotype. V usage is TRBV4-3 and J usage is TRBJ1-6; possibly TRBD1 for D (5 bases). The V gene lost 2 bases and the J gene lost 10 bases, with 9 bases spanning the gap. Germline values: CDR1 LGHNA, CDR2 YSLEER. The CDR3 runs to 13 residues. CDR3 in amino acids: CASSQQGGSPLHF. CDR3 DNA: TGCGCCAGCAGCCAACAGGGTGGGTCACCCCTCCACTTT.

The chain combines TRBV5-1 with TRBJ2-3; either TRBD1 or TRBD2 may supply D (6 bases each). This CDR3 has 17 residues. Per the germline V gene, CDR1 is SGHRS and CDR2 is YFSETQ. With 0 bases removed from V and 3 bases from J, the gap between germline ends came to 17 bases. CDR3 sequence reads: CASSLAARGAGTDTQYF. CDR3 nucleotide sequence: TGCGCCAGCAGCTTGGCCGCGAGGGGGGCAGGAACAGATACGCAGTATTTT.

The V and J genes are TRBV20-1 and TRBJ2-5; D is uncertain. The CDR3 is 15 residues long. The germline V gene has CDR1 DFQATT and CDR2 SNEGSKA (reference sequence). Deletions cut 6 bases from V and 0 bases from J, with 17 bases between. CDR3 residues: CSATNVWADQETQYF. The CDR3 coding sequence is TGCAGTGCCACCAACGTCTGGGCGGACCAAGAGACCCAGTACTTC.